The rows below give T cell receptor beta chains drawn from one sample of a study of cytomegalovirus exposure and HLA in healthy donors. The method was immunoSEQ multiplex PCR; TCRdb's version includes in-frame clones alone and lacks a portion of them. The repertoire consists of about 140,000 clones, with around 80% occurring once and the leading ten covering roughly 1.4%. The sequencing input was PBMCs. These receptor sequences come from a young man in good health and CMV-seropositive. The CDR3 runs from the conserved cysteine through the conserved F or W. The D gene is left open where the match is weak. The size entry is marked missing in some rows and otherwise reads once, few, many or a size class.

j_call: TRBJ2-1; d_call: NA; v_call: TRBV29-1; clone_size: NA; cdr3_nt: TGCAGCGTTGTTAGGGAGGGGGGTGAGCAGTTCTTC; cdr3_aa: CSVVREGGEQFF
j_call: TRBJ1-2; d_call: NA; v_call: TRBV2; clone_size: NA; cdr3_nt: TGTGCCAGCAGTCAGAACTATGGCTACACCTTC; cdr3_aa: CASSQNYGYTF
j_call: TRBJ2-3; d_call: TRBD2; v_call: TRBV9; clone_size: NA; cdr3_nt: TGTGCCAGCAGCCCACAACTAGCGGGGGGCGGTCCAGATACGCAGTATTTT; cdr3_aa: CASSPQLAGGGPDTQYF
j_call: TRBJ2-7; d_call: NA; v_call: TRBV27; clone_size: NA; cdr3_nt: TGTGCCAGCAGTTTAAGGGCGGGCGGGCAGTACTTC; cdr3_aa: CASSLRAGGQYF
j_call: TRBJ1-6; d_call: NA; v_call: TRBV27; clone_size: NA; cdr3_nt: TGTGCCAGCGCCACTTTAAATTCACCCCTCCACTTT; cdr3_aa: CASATLNSPLHF
j_call: TRBJ2-3; d_call: NA; v_call: TRBV5-4; clone_size: once; cdr3_nt: TGTGCCAGCAGCTTGACTACCACAGATACGCAGTATTTT; cdr3_aa: CASSLTTTDTQYF
j_call: TRBJ1-1; d_call: TRBD1; v_call: TRBV30; clone_size: once; cdr3_nt: TGTGCCTGGAGTTCCCCCGATGGGACAGCCCGAAGGGGGAACACTGAAGCTTTCTTT; cdr3_aa: CAWSSPDGTARRGNTEAFF
j_call: TRBJ2-3; d_call: NA; v_call: TRBV7-2; clone_size: NA; cdr3_nt: TGTGCCAGCAGCTCCCAAGGTGGGCCCCCAGATACGCAGTATTTT; cdr3_aa: CASSSQGGPPDTQYF
j_call: TRBJ2-7; d_call: NA; v_call: TRBV5-6; clone_size: NA; cdr3_nt: TGTGCCAGCAGCTCCAGTTCTAGGGACTTCGTCTACGAGCAGTACTTC; cdr3_aa: CASSSSSRDFVYEQYF
j_call: TRBJ1-1; d_call: TRBD1; v_call: TRBV27; clone_size: NA; cdr3_nt: TGTGCCAGCAGTTATACAGGGGGCGGCTTGGGCACTGAAGCTTTCTTT; cdr3_aa: CASSYTGGGLGTEAFF
j_call: TRBJ1-5; d_call: NA; v_call: TRBV7-9; clone_size: few; cdr3_nt: TGTGCCAGCAGTGGTGGGGCAGCAAGCAATCAGCCCCAGCATTTT; cdr3_aa: CASSGGAASNQPQHF
j_call: TRBJ2-2; d_call: NA; v_call: TRBV2; clone_size: NA; cdr3_nt: TGTGCCAGCAGTGAAGATGGGGGGGCGGGGGAGCTGTTTTTT; cdr3_aa: CASSEDGGAGELFF
j_call: TRBJ2-1; d_call: TRBD2; v_call: TRBV19; clone_size: NA; cdr3_nt: TGTGCCAGTAGTACTGGCTTGACTAGCGGGATATCCGGTGAGCAGTTCTTC; cdr3_aa: CASSTGLTSGISGEQFF
j_call: TRBJ2-3; d_call: TRBD1; v_call: TRBV19; clone_size: NA; cdr3_nt: TGTGCCAGTAGTATAGATTCGGGACAGGGGACAGATACGCAGTATTTT; cdr3_aa: CASSIDSGQGTDTQYF
j_call: TRBJ2-5; d_call: NA; v_call: TRBV25-1; clone_size: NA; cdr3_nt: TGTGCCAGCAGTGGGACAGTGTACCAAGAGACCCAGTACTTC; cdr3_aa: CASSGTVYQETQYF
j_call: TRBJ1-5; d_call: NA; v_call: TRBV19; clone_size: NA; cdr3_nt: TGTGCCAGTAGTATAGGGAGGTGGGATGATCAGCCCCAGCATTTT; cdr3_aa: CASSIGRWDDQPQHF
j_call: TRBJ2-6; d_call: NA; v_call: TRBV28; clone_size: NA; cdr3_nt: TGTGCCAGCAGTAGCCCCTCTGCCGTCCTGACTTTC; cdr3_aa: CASSSPSAVLTF
j_call: TRBJ1-2; d_call: NA; v_call: TRBV7-9; clone_size: NA; cdr3_nt: TGTGCCAGCATCACGGTTGGACAGCCCGAATATGGCTACACCTTC; cdr3_aa: CASITVGQPEYGYTF
j_call: TRBJ2-3; d_call: TRBD2; v_call: TRBV30; clone_size: NA; cdr3_nt: TGTGCCTGGAACACAGCGGGGCCAGATACGCAGTATTTT; cdr3_aa: CAWNTAGPDTQYF
j_call: TRBJ1-4; d_call: NA; v_call: TRBV25-1; clone_size: NA; cdr3_nt: TGTGCCGCCACCGTAGTGCAAAGTAGATCAACTAATGAAAAACTGTTTTTT; cdr3_aa: CAATVVQSRSTNEKLFF